Following are 32 T cell receptor beta chains from one sample sequenced in a study of control samples from healthy donors and cancer patients (dated by TCRdb to 2020 to 2022). Library prep was done by the immunoSEQ multiplex PCR assay. TCRdb mirrors the immuneACCESS table, restricted to in-frame sequences. Some clones are absent from its copies; in checked studies, under half trace to an unresolved V gene, and the reason for the others is unknown. Here the sample has tens of thousands of clones; around 87% occur a single time. The top ten clonotypes cover around a fifth of the sample. Source material: blood. All receptors come from a man in his fifties or sixties in good health.

The rearrangement uses TRBV5-1 and TRBJ2-1; 13 bases align to TRBD2. The CDR3 length is 15 residues. The V gene end was trimmed by 3 bases and the J gene end by 8 bases; junction bases not matched to a gene: 5. Germline V gives CDR1 SGHRS, CDR2 YFSETQ. CDR3 region: CASSWTSGSIDEQFF. The CDR3 DNA reads as TGCGCCAGCAGCTGGACTAGCGGGAGTATCGATGAGCAGTTCTTC.

The rearrangement links TRBV7-9 to TRBJ2-1; tentatively, D is TRBD2 (5 bases). CDR3 length: 14 residues. Trimming stripped 2 bases from V and 5 bases from J, with 10 bases between. Germline CDR1 and CDR2: SEHNR and FQNEAQ (reference sequence). DNA of the CDR3: TGTGCCAGCAGCTTACACGGACTGAACAATGAGCAGTTCTTC. Its translation: CASSLHGLNNEQFF.

The V call is TRBV25-1, the J call TRBJ1-1; perhaps TRBD1 as D (6 bases). CDR3 length: 13 amino acids. CDR1 is MGHDK and CDR2 is SYGVNS in the germline V gene. Trimming removed 6 bases from V and 5 bases from J, with 13 bases in between. The CDR3 nucleotides read TGTGCCAGCAGCCTTGGGACATTTACTGAAGCTTTCTTT. It codes for CASSLGTFTEAFF.

The rearrangement links TRBV6-5 to TRBJ2-3; 7 nucleotides line up with TRBD2. Germline CDR1 is MNHEY and CDR2 is SVGAGI. V lost 6 bases and J lost 2; bases outside the gene matches: 5. This CDR3 is 14 amino acids long. CDR3 DNA: TGTGCCAGCAGAAGCGGGGTGGACACAGATACGCAGTATTTT. Translated: CASRSGVDTDTQYF.

The chain recombines TRBV10-3 with TRBJ2-2; 8 positions match TRBD1. The length of the CDR3 is 14 residues. The J segment lost 1 base and the V segment lost 6 bases, leaving 1 base of the junction unmatched. Germline CDR1 is ENHRY and CDR2 is SYGVKD. This CDR3 reads CAIRQGGNTGELFF. In DNA, the CDR3 is TGTGCCATCAGACAGGGGGGGAACACCGGGGAGCTGTTTTTT.

V and J are TRBV5-6 and TRBJ1-2, with D unresolved. The CDR3 is 13 amino acids. The germline gives CDR1 SGHDT, CDR2 YYEEEE. V shed 1 base and J shed 8 bases, with 12 bases lying between them. In DNA, the CDR3 is TGTGCCAGCAGCTTGAAGGATTTATACGGCTACACCTTC. Protein sequence: CASSLKDLYGYTF.

The chain joins TRBV6-5 to TRBJ1-2; the match to TRBD1 covers 7 bases. V lost 2 bases and J lost 4; bases outside the gene matches: 10. This CDR3 spans 16 amino acids. The germline V gene has CDR1 MNHEY and CDR2 SVGAGI. The CDR3 reads CASSYEGGGRTYGYTF. The CDR3 nucleotides are TGTGCCAGCAGTTACGAAGGAGGGGGCAGGACCTATGGCTACACCTTC.

This chain's CDR3 is CASSGGGGQPQHF. The CDR3 DNA reads as TGTGCCAGCAGTGGCGGGGGAGGACAGCCCCAGCATTTT. The chain uses TRBV27 and TRBJ1-5, with D possibly matching TRBD1 (5 bases). The CDR3 totals 13 residues. Trimming took off 5 bases at V and 7 bases at J, with 12 bases between the two ends. In germline, CDR1 is MNHEY, CDR2 SMNVEV (reference sequence).

The chain joins TRBV10-1 to TRBJ2-1; D gene uncertain. V gave up 2 bases and J gave up 2 bases, with 10 bases separating them. The CDR3 runs 15 residues. Germline V gives CDR1 WNHNN, CDR2 SYGVQD (reference sequence). The CDR3 bases are TGCGCCAGCAGTGAGGGGCCAGGCCCCTACAATGAGCAGTTCTTC. Its protein is CASSEGPGPYNEQFF.

This chain links TRBV30 with TRBJ1-2; D is unclear. The CDR3 is made up of 13 amino acids. Germline assignment: CDR1 GTSNPN and CDR2 SVGIG (reference sequence). Between the trimmed V and J ends, which lost 1 base and 1 base, there was a span of 7 bases. Here the CDR3 reads CAWSDLINYGYTF. CDR3 sequence (DNA): TGTGCCTGGAGTGACTTAATTAACTATGGCTACACCTTC.

The rearrangement joins TRBV4-1 to TRBJ1-1; no clear D. The CDR3 runs to 13 residues. V lost 2 bases to trimming and J lost 3 bases, with 7 bases between them. Germline V gene data show CDR1 as MGHRA and CDR2 as YSYEKL. The CDR3 is CASSQLPYTEAFF. Written as DNA, the CDR3 is TGCGCCAGCAGCCAACTGCCGTACACTGAAGCTTTCTTT.

This clone was detected only once. The chain links TRBV6-1 to TRBJ2-7; D might be TRBD2 (6 bases). CDR3 length: 14 residues. With 3 bases removed from V and 3 bases from J, the gap between germline ends came to 12 bases. The germline V gene has CDR1 MNHNS and CDR2 SASEGT. This chain's CDR3 is CASSEPEGGYEQYF. DNA of the CDR3: TGTGCCAGCAGTGAGCCGGAGGGTGGCTACGAGCAGTACTTC.

The V gene is TRBV7-2, the J gene TRBJ1-1; TRBD1 aligns across 8 bases. The CDR3 is 14 amino acids. V lost 5 bases, J lost 0 bases, and 2 bases stayed unmatched. Germline V gene sequence: CDR1 SGHTA, CDR2 FQGNSA. As DNA, the CDR3 is TGTGCCAGCAGCATGGACAGGGTGAACACTGAAGCTTTCTTT. It codes for CASSMDRVNTEAFF.

This clone was detected a few times. V is TRBV19 and J is TRBJ2-1, with D tentatively TRBD1 (5 bases). Germline V gene sequence: CDR1 LNHDA, CDR2 SQIVND (reference sequence). This CDR3 has 14 amino acids. Trimming removed 3 bases from V and 3 bases from J, with 9 bases in between. The CDR3 region is CASSMAGNYNEQFF. The CDR3 region has the DNA TGTGCCAGTAGTATGGCAGGGAACTACAATGAGCAGTTCTTC.

This clone was seen a single time. The chain has TRBV30 and TRBJ1-2; D is undetermined. The V end lost 2 bases, the J end lost 5 bases, and 12 bases lay between the germline ends. The CDR3 consists of 13 residues. CDR1 is GTSNPN, CDR2 SVGIG, per germline (reference sequence). CDR3 residues: CAWSLQMNYGYTF. CDR3 coding DNA: TGTGCCTGGAGTCTACAGATGAATTATGGCTACACCTTC.

The chain joins TRBV3-1 (or the pseudogene TRBV3-2) to TRBJ2-3, with 9 bases identical to TRBD2. V shed 0 bases, J shed 5 bases, and the junction held 15 bases outside the gene matches. The CDR3 is 19 amino acids. The germline V gene encodes CDR1 LGHDT and CDR2 YNNKEL (reference sequence). CDR3 in amino acids: CASSQDTRTSVLGGDTQYF. CDR3 nucleotides: TGTGCCAGCAGCCAAGATACTCGGACTAGCGTTCTCGGAGGAGATACGCAGTATTTT.

The CDR3 nucleotides read TGTGCCAGCTCCGAGGGGGGCACTGAAGCTTTCTTT. It translates to CASSEGGTEAFF. This chain links TRBV12-3 or TRBV12-4 with TRBJ1-1, with a possible D match to TRBD1 (6 bases). There are 12 residues in the CDR3. V lost 8 bases, J lost 4 bases, and 11 bases lay in between.

This clone was seen just once. V and J are TRBV11-2 and TRBJ1-2; D remains ambiguous. CDR3 length: 13 amino acids. The V and J ends lost 5 bases and 0 bases respectively, with 7 bases between them. Germline CDR1 SGHAT, CDR2 FQNNGV. The CDR3 loop is CASSPETNYGYTF. The CDR3 DNA sequence: TGTGCCAGCAGCCCAGAGACTAACTATGGCTACACCTTC.

The genes are TRBV23-1 and TRBJ2-3, with no clear D. TRBV23-1 is recorded as an ORF, its role being uncertain. The V end lost 4 bases, the J end lost 2 bases, and 10 bases lay between the germline ends. The CDR3 consists of 14 residues. The DNA for the CDR3 is TGCGCCAGCAGTCTGTTAGGTCACACAGATACGCAGTATTTT. The encoded protein is CASSLLGHTDTQYF.

This sequence joins TRBV19 and TRBJ1-2, with 7 positions matching TRBD1. There are 13 residues in the CDR3. In germline, CDR1 is LNHDA, CDR2 SQIVND (reference sequence). The V and J ends lost 5 bases and 3 bases, in that order; junction bases with no gene match: 3. CDR3 DNA sequence: TGTGCCAGTAGTGACGGGACAGACTATGGCTACACCTTC. Its protein is CASSDGTDYGYTF.

The rearrangement joins TRBV3-1 (or the pseudogene TRBV3-2) to TRBJ2-5; 10 bases fit TRBD2. CDR1 and CDR2 from the germline V gene are LGHDT and YNNKEL (reference sequence). The trim removed 1 base at V and 4 bases at J, leaving 9 bases unmatched. The length of the CDR3 is 17 residues. The CDR3 DNA follows: TGTGCCAGCAGCCAAGGATTAGCGGGAGGAGGGGCAGAGACCCAGTACTTC. This gives the protein CASSQGLAGGGAETQYF.

V usage is TRBV2 and J usage is TRBJ1-1; no clear D. Germline CDR1 is SNHLY and CDR2 is FYNNEI. The CDR3 has 16 amino acids. The germline V and J ends were trimmed by 4 bases and 0 bases, with 15 bases remaining between them. Here the CDR3 DNA reads TGTGCCAGCAGTGTGTCCGGACGGAGCATGAACACTGAAGCTTTCTTT. It translates to CASSVSGRSMNTEAFF.

This clone was picked up a small number of times. The rearrangement links TRBV5-4 to TRBJ2-1, with 8 bases aligning to TRBD2. With V trimmed by 0 bases and J by 10 bases, 12 bases remained unmatched. The CDR3 has 16 amino acids. Germline V gene lookup returns CDR1 SGHNT and CDR2 YYREEE (reference sequence). The CDR3 here is CASSLGSGGLFSEQFF. In nucleotides, the CDR3 is TGTGCCAGCAGCTTGGGAAGCGGGGGCCTCTTCTCGGAGCAGTTCTTC.

The chain is built from TRBV2 and TRBJ2-3, with a weak D call TRBD1 (5 bases). This CDR3 contains 15 residues. CDR1 is SNHLY and CDR2 is FYNNEI in the germline V gene. V lost 7 bases, J lost 2 bases, and 16 bases lay in between. The CDR3 protein is CASIPGQGYTDTQYF. The CDR3 DNA reads as TGTGCCAGCATCCCAGGGCAGGGCTACACAGATACGCAGTATTTT.

This clone was detected only a few times. The chain combines TRBV5-6 with TRBJ2-7; D remains unclear. The V end was cut by 1 base, the J end by 5 bases, with 10 bases between. Germline V lookup: CDR1 SGHDT, CDR2 YYEEEE. The CDR3 has 13 amino acids. CDR3 loop: CASSLNPIDEQYV. CDR3 DNA: TGTGCCAGCAGCTTGAACCCTATTGACGAGCAGTACGTC.

The V call is TRBV29-1, the J call TRBJ2-1; D is perhaps TRBD1 (6 bases). The V end lost 5 bases, the J end lost 3 bases, and 11 bases lay between the germline ends. The CDR3 has 13 residues. Germline assignment: CDR1 SQVTM and CDR2 ANQGSEA. CDR3: CSVSGTLYNEQFF. The CDR3 DNA reads TGCAGCGTTTCCGGGACACTCTACAATGAGCAGTTCTTC.

This clone appeared once. The rearrangement joins TRBV7-7 to TRBJ2-1; D may be TRBD1 (8 bases). Germline CDR1 reads SSHAT; CDR2 reads FNYEAQ (reference sequence). Trimming cost V 5 bases and J 1 base, with 15 bases left between them. The CDR3 runs 16 residues. CDR3 bases: TGTGCCAGCAGCCCTGGGGGGGACAGGTCCTACAATGAGCAGTTCTTC. Protein product: CASSPGGDRSYNEQFF.

CDR3 protein: CASSPLDLGDTQYF. CDR3 bases: TGTGCCAGCAGCCCCCTGGACTTAGGAGATACGCAGTATTTT. The rearrangement uses TRBV9 and TRBJ2-3, with D maybe TRBD2 (5 bases). Germline CDR1 and CDR2: SGDLS and YYNGEE. V was shortened by 4 bases and J by 5 bases, with 14 bases between the two germline ends. This CDR3 has 14 amino acids.

The count of this clone is one. The chain recombines TRBV18 with TRBJ1-4, with D unresolved. CDR1 is KGHSH and CDR2 is LQKENI in the germline V gene. CDR3 size: 14 residues. The ends were cut back, 2 bases at V and 0 bases at J, with 4 bases in the middle. The DNA of the CDR3 is TGTGCCAGCTCACCAGGGGCAACTAATGAAAAACTGTTTTTT. Translating gives CASSPGATNEKLFF.

DNA for the CDR3: TGTGCCAGCAGCCCCGAGGGGGGAAGCAATCAGCCCCAGCATTTT. The encoded protein is CASSPEGGSNQPQHF. The rearrangement uses TRBV9 and TRBJ1-5; TRBD1 might be the D (6 bases). Trimming removed 4 bases at V and 1 base at J, with 12 bases between. From germline, CDR1 is SGDLS and CDR2 YYNGEE. CDR3 length equals 15 residues.

The chain combines TRBV29-1 with TRBJ1-3; possibly TRBD1 for D (5 bases). The CDR3 length is 13 residues. V shed 4 bases and J shed 1 base, with 8 bases lying between them. Germline CDR1 reads SQVTM; CDR2 reads ANQGSEA. This CDR3 is CSVGQPSGNTIYF. CDR3 sequence (DNA): TGCAGCGTTGGACAGCCATCTGGAAACACCATATATTTT.

The chain couples TRBV9 to TRBJ1-3; no clear D. This CDR3 spans 17 amino acids. The germline CDR1 and CDR2 sequences are SGDLS and YYNGEE. The V end lost 3 bases, the J end lost 0 bases, and 16 bases lay between the germline ends. CDR3 region: CASSAEGAGSSGNTIYF. The CDR3 DNA sequence: TGTGCCAGCAGCGCGGAGGGAGCAGGCTCCTCTGGAAACACCATATATTTT.